A selection of T cell receptor beta chains follows, all from one sample in a study of Ad26.COV2.S vaccination and SARS-CoV-2 variants. Produced via immunoSEQ multiplex PCR; TCRdb's table is partial and in-frame only. This table holds about 460,000 clones, about 88% found once. This specimen consisted of peripheral blood, obtained in a trial of Ad26.COV2.S vaccine versus placebo. Receptors originate from a person aged 18-60 years who received the Ad26.COV2.S COVID-19 vaccine or a placebo. The CDR3 runs from the conserved cysteine through the conserved F or W. A D gene is named only where the DNA matches it firmly. Size values are once, few and many counts, or a class for expanded clones, and some rows have none.

CDR3 length: 13
clone size: few
D gene: -
J gene: TRBJ1-4
V gene: TRBV25-1
CDR3 DNA: TGTGCCAGCAGGGGGGCCAACGATGAAAAACTGTTTTTT
CDR3 protein: CASRGANDEKLFF

CDR3 length: 15
clone size: -
D gene: -
J gene: TRBJ2-1
V gene: TRBV27
CDR3 DNA: TGTGCCAGCAGTTTAAGGAGCGATCCAGGCAATGAGCAGTTCTTC
CDR3 protein: CASSLRSDPGNEQFF

CDR3 length: 15
clone size: -
D gene: -
J gene: TRBJ2-3
V gene: TRBV5-1
CDR3 DNA: TGCGCCAGCAGCACTGACTCTACTAGCACAGATACGCAGTATTTT
CDR3 protein: CASSTDSTSTDTQYF

CDR3 length: 11
clone size: -
D gene: -
J gene: TRBJ2-7
V gene: TRBV12-3/TRBV12-4
CDR3 DNA: TGTGCCAGCATGGAGAACTACGAGCAGTACTTC
CDR3 protein: CASMENYEQYF

CDR3 length: 14
clone size: -
D gene: -
J gene: TRBJ1-2
V gene: TRBV2
CDR3 DNA: TGTGCCCATTCAGGGGCGACGACAAACTATGGCTACACCTTC
CDR3 protein: CAHSGATTNYGYTF

CDR3 length: 13
clone size: -
D gene: -
J gene: TRBJ1-2
V gene: TRBV28
CDR3 DNA: TGTGCCAGCAGTTCGACAGACCACTATGGCTACACCTTC
CDR3 protein: CASSSTDHYGYTF

CDR3 length: 15
clone size: -
D gene: -
J gene: TRBJ2-1
V gene: TRBV28
CDR3 DNA: TGTGCCAGCAGTTTCTTGCTGAGGACCTACAATGAGCAGTTCTTC
CDR3 protein: CASSFLLRTYNEQFF

CDR3 length: 12
clone size: -
D gene: -
J gene: TRBJ1-2
V gene: TRBV30
CDR3 DNA: TGTGCCTTACTAGGGGTCAGATCAAGCTACACCTTC
CDR3 protein: CALLGVRSSYTF

CDR3 length: 16
clone size: -
D gene: -
J gene: TRBJ2-5
V gene: TRBV4-1
CDR3 DNA: TGCGCCAGCAGCCAGGAGGGGGCGCCGGACCAAGAGACCCAGTACTTC
CDR3 protein: CASSQEGAPDQETQYF

CDR3 length: 14
clone size: -
D gene: TRBD2
J gene: TRBJ2-3
V gene: TRBV15
CDR3 DNA: TGTGCAGCGGGGCCTAGCTTGGGCACAGATACGCAGTATTTT
CDR3 protein: CAAGPSLGTDTQYF

CDR3 length: 17
clone size: -
D gene: TRBD2
J gene: TRBJ2-5
V gene: TRBV2
CDR3 DNA: TGTGCCAGCAGTGATTCTGGGCGGGCGGGGGGCCAGAAGACCCAGTACTTC
CDR3 protein: CASSDSGRAGGQKTQYF

CDR3 length: 13
clone size: -
D gene: -
J gene: TRBJ1-2
V gene: TRBV6-5
CDR3 DNA: TGTGCCAGCAGTCGAACTAGACAGGTTGGCTACACCTTC
CDR3 protein: CASSRTRQVGYTF

CDR3 length: 12
clone size: -
D gene: -
J gene: TRBJ1-1
V gene: TRBV6-5
CDR3 DNA: TGTGCCAGCAGTTATGGACAGCGAGAAGCTTTCTTT
CDR3 protein: CASSYGQREAFF

CDR3 length: 15
clone size: -
D gene: -
J gene: TRBJ1-1
V gene: TRBV19
CDR3 DNA: TGTGCCAGTAGAGGGTGGGCAGACACAAACACTGAAGCTTTCTTT
CDR3 protein: CASRGWADTNTEAFF

CDR3 length: 16
clone size: -
D gene: -
J gene: TRBJ2-6
V gene: TRBV15
CDR3 DNA: TGTGCCACCAGCAGAGAACTCTCAGACCTGGCCAACGTCCTGACTTTC
CDR3 protein: CATSRELSDLANVLTF

CDR3 length: 11
clone size: -
D gene: -
J gene: TRBJ2-3
V gene: TRBV14
CDR3 DNA: TGTGCCAGCAGCCAAGCATATACGCAGTATTTT
CDR3 protein: CASSQAYTQYF

CDR3 length: 16
clone size: -
D gene: -
J gene: TRBJ1-6
V gene: TRBV6-6
CDR3 DNA: TGTGCCAGCAGTTACTCAACACCGACCCATAATTCACCCCTCCACTTT
CDR3 protein: CASSYSTPTHNSPLHF

CDR3 length: 13
clone size: -
D gene: -
J gene: TRBJ2-2
V gene: TRBV27
CDR3 DNA: TGTGCCAGCAGTCTGACCCAAACCGGGGAGCTGTTTTTT
CDR3 protein: CASSLTQTGELFF

CDR3 length: 15
clone size: -
D gene: -
J gene: TRBJ1-1
V gene: TRBV7-9
CDR3 DNA: TGTGCCAGCAGCTCACCGATCTCTGATGGCACTGAAGCTTTCTTT
CDR3 protein: CASSSPISDGTEAFF

CDR3 length: 15
clone size: -
D gene: -
J gene: TRBJ2-7
V gene: TRBV14
CDR3 DNA: TGTGCCAGCAGCCGATCCGGGATAGGACACTACGAGCAGTACTTC
CDR3 protein: CASSRSGIGHYEQYF

CDR3 length: 15
clone size: -
D gene: TRBD2
J gene: TRBJ2-1
V gene: TRBV6-5
CDR3 DNA: TGTGCCAGCAGACTAGCGGGAGGAGCCTACAATGAGCAGTTCTTC
CDR3 protein: CASRLAGGAYNEQFF

CDR3 length: 17
clone size: once
D gene: -
J gene: TRBJ2-3
V gene: TRBV13
CDR3 DNA: TGTGCCAGCAGCCCCCCCCTGGGGATGACTAGCACAGATACGCAGTATTTT
CDR3 protein: CASSPPLGMTSTDTQYF

CDR3 length: 12
clone size: -
D gene: -
J gene: TRBJ2-1
V gene: TRBV6-6
CDR3 DNA: TGTGCCAGCAGTTACATTAGGGAGGAGCAGTTCTTC
CDR3 protein: CASSYIREEQFF

CDR3 length: 16
clone size: -
D gene: TRBD2
J gene: TRBJ2-3
V gene: TRBV6-2/TRBV6-3
CDR3 DNA: TGTGCCAGCAGTCACCCCGCGGGAGACCACACAGATACGCAGTATTTT
CDR3 protein: CASSHPAGDHTDTQYF

CDR3 length: 14
clone size: -
D gene: -
J gene: TRBJ1-2
V gene: TRBV7-9
CDR3 DNA: TGTGCCAGCAGCTCCTACAGTGAAAGAGATGGCTACACCTTC
CDR3 protein: CASSSYSERDGYTF

CDR3 length: 15
clone size: -
D gene: -
J gene: TRBJ2-7
V gene: TRBV5-6
CDR3 DNA: TGTGCCAGCAGCTTGCGCAGGATTAGAACCTACGAGCAGTACTTC
CDR3 protein: CASSLRRIRTYEQYF

CDR3 length: 15
clone size: -
D gene: -
J gene: TRBJ2-2
V gene: TRBV6-5
CDR3 DNA: TGTGCCAGCAGTCGGACGAGCCTGGGCACCGGGGAGCTGTTTTTT
CDR3 protein: CASSRTSLGTGELFF

CDR3 length: 16
clone size: -
D gene: TRBD2
J gene: TRBJ2-2
V gene: TRBV3-1/TRBV3-2
CDR3 DNA: TGTGCCAGCAGCCAAGAGGCAGCGGGGGGGACCGGGGAGCTGTTTTTT
CDR3 protein: CASSQEAAGGTGELFF

CDR3 length: 16
clone size: -
D gene: -
J gene: TRBJ2-7
V gene: TRBV5-4
CDR3 DNA: TGTGCCAGCAGCTTGGGGGGTAGCCCAAACACCTACGAGCAGTACTTC
CDR3 protein: CASSLGGSPNTYEQYF

CDR3 length: 13
clone size: -
D gene: -
J gene: TRBJ1-1
V gene: TRBV3-1/TRBV3-2
CDR3 DNA: TGTGCCAGCAGCCAAGAAGGCGCCGTCGAAGCTTTCTTT
CDR3 protein: CASSQEGAVEAFF

CDR3 length: 14
clone size: -
D gene: -
J gene: TRBJ2-2
V gene: TRBV7-3
CDR3 DNA: TGTGCCAGCAGCTTACTAGCGAACACCGGGGAGCTGTTTTTT
CDR3 protein: CASSLLANTGELFF

CDR3 length: 13
clone size: -
D gene: -
J gene: TRBJ2-7
V gene: TRBV30
CDR3 DNA: TGTGCCTGGACTCGTCGGAGTCCCTACGAGCAGTACTTC
CDR3 protein: CAWTRRSPYEQYF

CDR3 length: 15
clone size: -
D gene: -
J gene: TRBJ2-2
V gene: TRBV5-1
CDR3 DNA: TGCGCCAGCAGCAAGGGGGTGACGAGAATCGGGGAGCTGTTTTTT
CDR3 protein: CASSKGVTRIGELFF

CDR3 length: 16
clone size: -
D gene: -
J gene: TRBJ1-3
V gene: TRBV7-2
CDR3 DNA: TGTGCCAGCAGCTCGGGGCCGCCGAGCTCTGGAAACACCATATATTTT
CDR3 protein: CASSSGPPSSGNTIYF

CDR3 length: 13
clone size: -
D gene: -
J gene: TRBJ2-6
V gene: TRBV28
CDR3 DNA: TGTGCCAGCAGTTTACGTGGGGCCAACGTCCTGACTTTC
CDR3 protein: CASSLRGANVLTF